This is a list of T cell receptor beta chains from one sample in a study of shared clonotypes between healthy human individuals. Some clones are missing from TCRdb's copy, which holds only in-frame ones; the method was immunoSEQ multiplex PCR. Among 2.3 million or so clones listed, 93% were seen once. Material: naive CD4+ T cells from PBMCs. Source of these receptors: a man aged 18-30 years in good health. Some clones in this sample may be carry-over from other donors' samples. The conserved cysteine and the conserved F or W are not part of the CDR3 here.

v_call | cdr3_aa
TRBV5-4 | ASSLAGRVTDTQY
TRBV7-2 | ASSLALGYNEQF
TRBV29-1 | SVWSPWGEVNEQY
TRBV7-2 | ASTGREGEQF
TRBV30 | AWSLNLGGYT
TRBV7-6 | ASSNSLGSHRYT
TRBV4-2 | ASSQSSQTVWGTEAF
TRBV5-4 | ASSLVGGGYT
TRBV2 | ASKWQVNTGELF
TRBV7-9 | ASSPPTLYQETQY
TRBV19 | ASRMTSGFSYNEQF
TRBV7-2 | ASNNHPTGGGLYEQY
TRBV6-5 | ASSYVTSGTGYEQY
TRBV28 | ASSFQGYGYT
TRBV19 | ASGTRDRGDEKLF
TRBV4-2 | ASSLHTSGSTDTQY
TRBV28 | ASSSPGIWNQPQH
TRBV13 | ASSIKSPTGNYGYT
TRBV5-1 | ASSLVRGRDTGELF
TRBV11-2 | ASSLDRAGDTNYGYT
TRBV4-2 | ASSQWGLAGRNTGELF
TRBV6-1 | ASSENKAQPQH
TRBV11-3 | ASSFGGGTEAF
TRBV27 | ASSLAGGRGLIYGYT
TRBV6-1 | ASSEAWASNYGYT
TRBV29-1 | SVGFWGGALAGTEAF
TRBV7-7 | ASSSAGANVLT
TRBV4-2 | ASSLSGSYTGELF
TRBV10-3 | AISEGQGSAQPQH
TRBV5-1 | ASSYGQGGETQY
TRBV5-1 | ASSWGTGGNEQF
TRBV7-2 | ASSPDRGYGYT
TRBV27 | ASFGLAKNIQY
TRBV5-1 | ASSLDTRIYEQY
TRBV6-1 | ASSSTGELF
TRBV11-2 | ASSYLFTDSYEQY
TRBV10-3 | AISEREGHNEQF
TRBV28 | ASSLAAREGANGYT
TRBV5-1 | ASSLIEGVNIQY
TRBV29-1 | SVVGTNRETQY
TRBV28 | ASSLPGTYYNEQF
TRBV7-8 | ASSFRRDRGLSGNTIY
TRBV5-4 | ASSRDPGDTEAF
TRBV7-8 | ASSPRVGYNEQF
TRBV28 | ASSTRQTEAF
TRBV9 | ASSPRADRARTDTQY
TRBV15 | ATSSRRAGGWDEQF
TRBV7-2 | ASSWTGAEAF
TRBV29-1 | SVGREGAGELF
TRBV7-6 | ASSLVQGENEQF
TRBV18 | ASSPQRKSAYEQY
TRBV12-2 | ASRLDRQVPTEAF
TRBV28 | ASSPAGGVDYGYT